Detailed here is one T cell receptor (beta chain). Trimming shortened V by 3 bases and J by 6 bases, and 9 bases separated the two germline ends. The CDR3 loop spans 14 amino acids. Per germline, CDR1 MDHEN and CDR2 SYDVKM. Molecular barcoded adaptors covering alpha/delta and beta/gamma chains were used on about 390 ng RNA. One entry per CDR3 protein, called by TCRdb with MiXCR from the reads. The data hold more than 70,000 distinct CDR3 sequences, with roughly 21% observed a single time. The sample belongs to a study of read filtering for tumor transcriptome and immune sequencing. This clonotype was obtained from a donor aged 40 or older with multiple myeloma. The rearrangement links TRBV28 to TRBJ1-6; D might be TRBD1 (5 bases). Sequences were obtained from a population of CD138-negative cells sorted from bone marrow. This chain's CDR3 is CASSFGGINSPLHF. The CDR3 DNA reads as TGTGCCAGCAGTTTTGGGGGGATTAATTCACCCCTCCACTTT.